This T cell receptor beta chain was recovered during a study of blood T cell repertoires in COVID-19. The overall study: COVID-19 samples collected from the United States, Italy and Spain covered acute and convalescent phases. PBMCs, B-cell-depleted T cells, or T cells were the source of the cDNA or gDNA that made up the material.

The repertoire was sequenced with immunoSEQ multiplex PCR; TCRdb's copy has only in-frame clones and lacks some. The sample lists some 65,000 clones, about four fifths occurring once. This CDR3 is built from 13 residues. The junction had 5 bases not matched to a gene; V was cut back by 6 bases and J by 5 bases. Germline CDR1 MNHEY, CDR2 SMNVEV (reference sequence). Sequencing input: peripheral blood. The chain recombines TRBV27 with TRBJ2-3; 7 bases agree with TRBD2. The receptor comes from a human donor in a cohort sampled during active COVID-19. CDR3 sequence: CASRPLAGDTQYF. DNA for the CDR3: TGTGCCAGCAGACCGTTAGCGGGAGATACGCAGTATTTT.